This is a list of T cell receptor beta chains from one sample in a study of monozygotic twins with inflammatory bowel disease. After re-calling the 5' RACE reads, TCRdb lists one entry per CDR3 protein, DNA absent. This table lists about 160,000 distinct CDR3 sequences. The source material was blood. These TCRs come from a human donor with ulcerative colitis or Crohn's disease, or a healthy co-twin of an affected twin (not recorded which). The CDR3 runs from the conserved cysteine through the conserved F or W. The order of the fields is V gene, J gene, CDR3 length, CDR3 protein.

V gene: TRBV10-3
J gene: TRBJ2-7
CDR3 length: 16
CDR3 protein: CAISVATGQGIYEQYF

V gene: TRBV7-3
J gene: TRBJ2-4
CDR3 length: 16
CDR3 protein: CASSLKAGADKNIQYF

V gene: TRBV4-3
J gene: TRBJ2-7
CDR3 length: 14
CDR3 protein: CASSQGTGRNEQYF

V gene: TRBV7-2
J gene: TRBJ2-5
CDR3 length: 14
CDR3 protein: CASSLGTRVGTQYF

V gene: TRBV25-1
J gene: TRBJ2-5
CDR3 length: 12
CDR3 protein: CASSRDQETQYF

V gene: TRBV7-3
J gene: TRBJ2-5
CDR3 length: 14
CDR3 protein: CASSLGPGEETQYF

V gene: TRBV2
J gene: TRBJ2-3
CDR3 length: 14
CDR3 protein: CASSRQASTDTQYF

V gene: TRBV7-6
J gene: TRBJ2-7
CDR3 length: 16
CDR3 protein: CASSLADRAHSYEQYF

V gene: TRBV20-1
J gene: TRBJ2-1
CDR3 length: 16
CDR3 protein: CSATGLAGGRYNEQFF

V gene: TRBV4-1
J gene: TRBJ1-5
CDR3 length: 14
CDR3 protein: CASSQEGGNQPQHF

V gene: TRBV5-1
J gene: TRBJ2-1
CDR3 length: 16
CDR3 protein: CASSLSRESPVHEQFF

V gene: TRBV9
J gene: TRBJ2-3
CDR3 length: 14
CDR3 protein: CASSVEARQDTQYF

V gene: TRBV4-1
J gene: TRBJ2-1
CDR3 length: 16
CDR3 protein: CASSPKREASYNEQFF

V gene: TRBV12-3/TRBV12-4
J gene: TRBJ1-1
CDR3 length: 15
CDR3 protein: CASSRETGLNTEAFF

V gene: TRBV12-3/TRBV12-4
J gene: TRBJ1-1
CDR3 length: 13
CDR3 protein: CASSPRQNTEAFF

V gene: TRBV5-1
J gene: TRBJ2-3
CDR3 length: 14
CDR3 protein: CASSPTRATDTQYF

V gene: TRBV19
J gene: TRBJ1-2
CDR3 length: 13
CDR3 protein: CASSISSPYGYTF

V gene: TRBV20-1
J gene: TRBJ1-2
CDR3 length: 12
CDR3 protein: CSAGTAVRGYTF

V gene: TRBV20-1
J gene: TRBJ1-5
CDR3 length: 18
CDR3 protein: CSARDTRAGGKLGQPQHF

V gene: TRBV28
J gene: TRBJ1-1
CDR3 length: 13
CDR3 protein: CASSLSWNTEAFF

V gene: TRBV14
J gene: TRBJ1-2
CDR3 length: 15
CDR3 protein: CASSQVDSTNYGYTF

V gene: TRBV20-1
J gene: TRBJ2-1
CDR3 length: 14
CDR3 protein: CSGLPGLAFNEQFF

V gene: TRBV30
J gene: TRBJ2-7
CDR3 length: 15
CDR3 protein: CAWSGTGRSSYEQYF

V gene: TRBV3-1
J gene: TRBJ1-1
CDR3 length: 14
CDR3 protein: CASSQGFWDTEAFF

V gene: TRBV5-1
J gene: TRBJ2-5
CDR3 length: 16
CDR3 protein: CASSLVFVGPRKTQYF

V gene: TRBV20-1
J gene: TRBJ1-2
CDR3 length: 16
CDR3 protein: CSARDIGQITNYGYTF

V gene: TRBV18
J gene: TRBJ2-1
CDR3 length: 17
CDR3 protein: CASSPGLARSSYNEQFF

V gene: TRBV28
J gene: TRBJ2-7
CDR3 length: 13
CDR3 protein: CASNRAFLYEQYF

V gene: TRBV20-1
J gene: TRBJ1-1
CDR3 length: 14
CDR3 protein: CSARGDRSNTEAFF

V gene: TRBV25-1
J gene: TRBJ2-1
CDR3 length: 17
CDR3 protein: CASSELAGGFSYNEQFF

V gene: TRBV3-1
J gene: TRBJ2-3
CDR3 length: 14
CDR3 protein: CASSQGMGFPTQYF

V gene: TRBV28
J gene: TRBJ2-2
CDR3 length: 14
CDR3 protein: CASSLLSGTGELFF

V gene: TRBV20-1
J gene: TRBJ2-5
CDR3 length: 15
CDR3 protein: CSASTLAGVGETQYF

V gene: TRBV24-1
J gene: TRBJ2-1
CDR3 length: 17
CDR3 protein: CATSDLPLAANYNEQFF

V gene: TRBV19
J gene: TRBJ1-1
CDR3 length: 16
CDR3 protein: CASSMRTGSSNTEAFF

V gene: TRBV5-1
J gene: TRBJ2-1
CDR3 length: 17
CDR3 protein: CASSFARNGGLHNEQFF

V gene: TRBV4-3
J gene: TRBJ2-6
CDR3 length: 17
CDR3 protein: CASSYSLGASGANVLTF

V gene: TRBV5-1
J gene: TRBJ2-3
CDR3 length: 16
CDR3 protein: CASSLELARGTDTQYF

V gene: TRBV7-2
J gene: TRBJ2-7
CDR3 length: 16
CDR3 protein: CASSSTGTSWAYEQYF

V gene: TRBV28
J gene: TRBJ1-1
CDR3 length: 14
CDR3 protein: CASSHLPGSTEAFF

V gene: TRBV7-3
J gene: TRBJ2-7
CDR3 length: 16
CDR3 protein: CASSPGRDRGSYEQYF

V gene: TRBV7-3
J gene: TRBJ2-2
CDR3 length: 15
CDR3 protein: CASSSGTTRTGELFF

V gene: TRBV3-1
J gene: TRBJ1-3
CDR3 length: 15
CDR3 protein: CASSQDRAPGNTIYF

V gene: TRBV5-6
J gene: TRBJ2-5
CDR3 length: 13
CDR3 protein: CASSSQGLETQYF

V gene: TRBV15
J gene: TRBJ2-1
CDR3 length: 14
CDR3 protein: CATSREDQVDEQFF

V gene: TRBV18
J gene: TRBJ2-1
CDR3 length: 18
CDR3 protein: CASSPLPTSGSWYNEQFF

V gene: TRBV7-2
J gene: TRBJ2-4
CDR3 length: 15
CDR3 protein: CASRLAGGITNIQYF

V gene: TRBV7-3
J gene: TRBJ2-7
CDR3 length: 16
CDR3 protein: CASSLSPSGSGYEQYF

V gene: TRBV20-1
J gene: TRBJ1-2
CDR3 length: 20
CDR3 protein: CSARVDWDRGLYTAENGYTF

V gene: TRBV6-5
J gene: TRBJ2-3
CDR3 length: 12
CDR3 protein: CASRESTDTQYF

V gene: TRBV6-2/TRBV6-3
J gene: TRBJ1-1
CDR3 length: 12
CDR3 protein: CASCYLGPEAFF

V gene: TRBV5-6
J gene: TRBJ2-5
CDR3 length: 16
CDR3 protein: CASSAHTGQFQETQYF